The 5 T cell receptor beta chains presented below share a single source sample, sequenced in a study of beta chain features in type 1 diabetes. Every isolated RNA sample was fully reverse transcribed, so sequencing captured expressed TCRB transcripts. Only in-frame clones appear in the TCRdb table, and some are missing; sequencing was by immunoSEQ multiplex PCR. The sample yields 600,000 to 650,000 clones, 15% to 19% seen once. Sequencing input: naive CD4+ T cells from blood. The receptors stem from a man younger than 35 in good health.

The chain combines TRBV6-6 with TRBJ2-3, with a weak D call TRBD2 (6 bases). This CDR3 has 13 amino acids. V lost 2 bases and J lost 6, with 9 bases in between. CDR1 is MNHNY and CDR2 is SVGAGI in the germline V gene (reference sequence). The CDR3 sequence: CASSYTSRDTQYF. The CDR3 region has the DNA TGTGCCAGCAGTTACACTAGCAGGGATACGCAGTATTTT.

This clone was detected only a few times. J is TRBJ2-2 and V is TRBV11-2; D gene ambiguous. Between the trimmed V and J ends, which lost 5 bases and 4 bases, there was a span of 8 bases. The length of the CDR3 is 13 residues. CDR1 is SGHAT and CDR2 is FQNNGV in the germline V gene. The CDR3 coding sequence is TGTGCCAGCAGCACGAGAGGCACCGGGGAGCTGTTTTTT. This translates into CASSTRGTGELFF.

This sequence joins TRBV6-1 and TRBJ2-1; D is perhaps TRBD2 (5 bases). Germline V CDR1 and CDR2: MNHNS, SASEGT. V was clipped by 5 bases and J by 2 bases, with 13 bases between them. The length of the CDR3 is 15 residues. CDR3: CASSISSSPYNEQFF. The CDR3 nucleotides are TGTGCCAGCAGTATTTCTAGCTCTCCCTACAATGAGCAGTTCTTC.

This clone came up a few times. V gene TRBV7-2 combines with J gene TRBJ1-5; TRBD1 aligns across 7 bases. From germline, CDR1 is SGHTA and CDR2 FQGNSA. Trimming removed 3 bases from V and 3 bases from J; junction bases left unmatched: 5. The CDR3 runs 15 residues. The CDR3 sequence: CASSFTGTDNQPQHF. In DNA form, the CDR3 reads TGTGCCAGCAGCTTCACCGGGACAGACAATCAGCCCCAGCATTTT.

This clone occurred a few times. The rearrangement links TRBV29-1 to TRBJ1-1; the D is unclear. The germline CDR1 and CDR2 sequences are SQVTM and ANQGSEA. V was shortened by 4 bases and J by 1 base, with 16 bases between the two germline ends. The CDR3 has 15 residues. CDR3 coding DNA: TGCAGCGTTGGAGGCCACCGCTCCTCGAACACTGAAGCTTTCTTT. Translation: CSVGGHRSSNTEAFF.